The clone carrying this T cell receptor beta chain has a single count. The data were produced by immunoSEQ multiplex PCR, yet TCRdb's version contains in-frame clones alone and is incomplete. Here the sample spans 95,000 to 150,000 clones, 82% being singletons. Germline CDR1 and CDR2: SGDLS and YYNGEE. Trimming removed 2 bases from V and 0 bases from J, with 11 bases in between. The CDR3 spans 15 residues. These data belong to a study of blood T cell repertoires in COVID-19. Study-wide context: Samples of COVID-19 (acute and convalescent) were obtained from the United States, Italy and Spain.

V and J are TRBV9 and TRBJ1-2; no definite D call. The sequencing sample was made of peripheral blood. This receptor was identified in a woman in her seventies with acute or convalescent COVID-19. The CDR3 DNA reads as TGTGCCAGCAGCGTGGACTGGAGGGCTAACTATGGCTACACCTTC. Its translation: CASSVDWRANYGYTF.